The present TCR beta chain was sequenced within a study of cytomegalovirus exposure and HLA in healthy donors. Study-wide results and caveats: Overall, roughly 150 TCR beta chains were annotated as cytomegalovirus-associated. Compared with the approximately 670-donor mean, an Asian-associated ancestry cluster reportedly had fewer N-insertions, according to a later analysis. Among the most significant clusters, several appeared linked to common viral pathogens in a later analysis.

A word on this clone: The antigen is undetermined.

Researchers ran the PCR with 60 Vbeta and 13 Jbeta primers. Data came from immunoSEQ multiplex PCR; TCRdb stores just in-frame clones and leaves some out. The specimen's table records more than 95,000 clones. Those who donated were healthy bone marrow donors. Between the trimmed V and J ends, which lost 6 bases and 0 bases, there was a span of 15 bases. This CDR3 is built from 16 residues. The germline V gene has CDR1 MNHNY and CDR2 SVGAGI (reference sequence). The V and J genes are TRBV6-6 and TRBJ1-3; D gene uncertain. This sequence originates from a man between 18 and 29 years old in good health and CMV-seronegative. Sequencing was done on a sample of PBMCs. The CDR3 nucleotides are TGTGCCAGCAGCCAACTTACCCAGGTCTCTGGAAACACCATATATTTT. Amino acids: CASSQLTQVSGNTIYF.